This T cell receptor (beta chain) was documented in a study of blood T cell repertoires in COVID-19. Background on the study: COVID-19 samples from acute and convalescent phases originated in the United States, Italy and Spain.

Clinical histories supplied by participants themselves formed the basis of cohort assignment. Original handling: Estimated nucleated cell counts came from reference gene primer amplification. Some clones are missing from TCRdb's copy, which holds only in-frame ones; the method was immunoSEQ multiplex PCR. V, J and clone size reflect that table, while D and trimming were determined from the DNA. Of 150,000 to 200,000 clones in the sample, over 75% were seen once. Germline V gives CDR1 LGHDT, CDR2 YNNKEL (reference sequence). This CDR3 is 17 amino acids long. V dropped 4 bases and J dropped 0 bases, with 18 bases sitting between them.

The chain links TRBV3-1 (or the pseudogene TRBV3-2) to TRBJ1-1; a possible D gene is TRBD1 (5 bases). This sequence was found in a man aged 40-49 years who had recovered from COVID-19. The sample consisted of PBMCs or T cells enriched from blood (not recorded which). In DNA, the CDR3 is TGTGCCAGCAGCCCTCCCCTAGGGGCAGGGCTGAACACTGAAGCTTTCTTT. This sequence encodes CASSPPLGAGLNTEAFF.